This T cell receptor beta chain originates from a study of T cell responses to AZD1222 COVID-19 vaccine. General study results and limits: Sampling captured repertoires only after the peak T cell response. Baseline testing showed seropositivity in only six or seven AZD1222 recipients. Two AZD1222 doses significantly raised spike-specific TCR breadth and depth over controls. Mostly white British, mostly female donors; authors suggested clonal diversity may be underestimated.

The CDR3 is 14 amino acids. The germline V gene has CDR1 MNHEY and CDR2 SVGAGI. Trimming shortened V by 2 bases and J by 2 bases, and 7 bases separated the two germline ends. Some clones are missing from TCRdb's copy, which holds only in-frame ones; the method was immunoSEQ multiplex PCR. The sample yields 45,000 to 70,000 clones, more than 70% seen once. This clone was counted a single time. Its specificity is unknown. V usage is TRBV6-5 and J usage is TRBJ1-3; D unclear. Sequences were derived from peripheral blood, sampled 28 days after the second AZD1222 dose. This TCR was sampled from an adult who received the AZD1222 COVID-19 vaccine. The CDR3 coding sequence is TGTGCCAGCAGTTACAGGAGTCCTGGAAACACCATATATTTT. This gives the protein CASSYRSPGNTIYF.